This entry features one T cell receptor beta chain sequence. From the 5' RACE reads, TCRdb called clonotypes with MiXCR, one entry per CDR3 protein. The table has tens of thousands of distinct CDR3 sequences, approximately 5% seen once. These data belong to a study of early T cells in non-severe SARS-CoV-2 infection. On the study more broadly: Sequenced material consisted of bulk RNA (from unsorted whole blood), and chains were unpaired.

Germline V gene sequence: CDR1 LGHNT, CDR2 FRNRAP. The CDR3 length is 14 residues. Between the trimmed V and J ends, which lost 6 bases and 0 bases, there was a span of 9 bases. The chain couples TRBV12-5 to TRBJ1-5, with no clear D. The receptor comes from an adult who was a healthcare worker with PCR-confirmed SARS-CoV-2 infection or an uninfected control (not recorded which). The source was whole blood, collected at baseline. The CDR3 sequence: CASGTSYSNQPQHF. The CDR3 DNA reads TGTGCTAGTGGAACCTCTTATAGCAATCAGCCCCAGCATTTT. Combining the CDR3 with reference TRBV12-5 and TRBJ1-5 gives the whole variable domain DARVTQTPRHKVTEMGQEVTMRCQPILGHNTVFWYRQTMMQGLELLAYFRNRAPLDDSGMPKDRFSAEMPDATLATLKIQPSEPRDSAVYFCASGTSYSNQPQHFGDGTRLSIL.